The next 2 T cell receptor beta chains were all read from a single sample in a study of blood T cells in healthy people across ages. Using a J-beta primer mix together with a sample-barcoded 5' primer, a second PCR was run for roughly 6 to 11 cycles. TCRdb recomputed calls from the 5' RACE reads with MiXCR, one row per CDR3 protein. The sample consists of 800,000 to 1,300,000 distinct CDR3 sequences, almost 25% of them appearing once. This same sample was also part of a study on T cells of mothers and their children.

Sequenced sample: blood. These receptors were collected from a girl aged 2 to 9 in good health.

V gene TRBV20-1 combines with J gene TRBJ2-7, with D possibly matching TRBD1 (6 bases). The end of the DNA aligns better with TRBJ2-5, so the J call may be wrong. The CDR3 contains 13 residues. Germline V lookup: CDR1 DFQATT, CDR2 SNEGSKA (reference sequence). The CDR3 DNA reads TGCAGTGTCCTACCAACCAGGGGAGAGACCCAGTACTTC. The encoded protein is CSVLPTRGETQYF.

The CDR3 DNA follows: TGCAGCGCGTCTAGCGGAAGACACGAGCAGTACTTC. Encoded protein: CSASSGRHEQYF. The V gene is TRBV29-1, the J gene TRBJ2-7, with 7 bases matching TRBD2. The CDR3 is made up of 12 amino acids. CDR1 and CDR2 from the germline V gene are SQVTM and ANQGSEA. Losses at the gene ends were 7 bases for V and 5 bases for J; bases not matched to a gene: 8.